This T cell receptor (beta chain) was sequenced in a study of identical twins. A few counts support this clonotype. The target antigen is unknown. TCRdb analysed the 5' RACE reads with MiXCR anew, one entry per CDR3 protein. In the table there are 450,000 to 600,000 distinct CDR3 sequences, under 25% of which are singletons. Study-wide results and limits: Fewer insertions were carried by abundant cord blood beta clonotypes, but none was seen in memory repertoires. Twins shared out-of-frame alpha sequences with excess low generation probability.

All donors were healthy Caucasians. V lost 6 bases and J lost 6; bases outside the gene matches: 11. Germline V gene data show CDR1 as MNHNS and CDR2 as SASEGT. CDR3 size: 15 residues. These data are also associated with another study on yellow fever vaccine responses in identical twins.

The chain combines TRBV6-1 with TRBJ1-5; 7 positions agree with TRBD1. The specimen sequenced was CD4+ T cells sorted from blood. The TCR was taken from a woman aged 18 to 35 in good health. The CDR3 spells CASRDRQGGSQPQHF. The CDR3 DNA reads as TGTGCCAGCAGGGACCGACAGGGAGGAAGTCAGCCCCAGCATTTT.